The T cell receptor beta chain under discussion was sequenced for a study of T cells after yellow fever vaccination. Germline V gives CDR1 MNHEY, CDR2 SVGEGT. The CDR3 runs 15 residues. Trimming stripped 1 base from V and 2 bases from J, with 6 bases between. This clonotype was detected a few times. TCRdb analysed the 5' RACE reads with MiXCR anew, one entry per CDR3 protein. The sample has about 320,000 distinct CDR3 sequences, around 4.3% seen once. The sequences come from PBMCs, collected 15 days after the yellow fever booster vaccination. The chain employs TRBV6-2 or TRBV6-3 and TRBJ2-6, with a weak D call TRBD2 (5 bases). The source of this sequence is a man aged 18 to 30 who received the YFV17D yellow fever vaccine. The CDR3 sequence is CASSYWRTGANVLTF. The CDR3, as DNA: TGTGCCAGCAGTTACTGGAGGACTGGGGCCAACGTCCTGACTTTC.